The clone carrying this T cell receptor (beta chain) was picked up a small number of times. What it binds is unknown. The data belong to a study of CD8 T cells in ankylosing spondylitis. The study's findings and limits: Past research had described some motif variants in reactive arthritis synovial fluid and blood. A motif in TCR beta, a set of under 10 highly homologous variants, appeared characteristic of ankylosing spondylitis blood.

The CDR3 loop spans 13 amino acids. V was clipped by 6 bases and J by 3 bases, with 11 bases between them. Germline V gene data show CDR1 as DFQATT and CDR2 as SNEGSKA (reference sequence). Quantitative 5'-RACE with molecular barcodes was used to make the TCR beta libraries. TCRdb processed the 5' RACE reads anew with MiXCR; each CDR3 protein has one entry. The sample includes about 540,000 distinct CDR3 sequences, 10% to 15% of them seen just once. What was sequenced was blood, either unsorted or a sorted T cell fraction (not recorded which). The sequence came from a male donor with ankylosing spondylitis. V usage is TRBV20-1 and J usage is TRBJ2-2; D remains unclear. CDR3 loop: CSASHGYTGELFF. The CDR3 DNA follows: TGCAGTGCCTCTCACGGATACACCGGGGAGCTGTTTTTT.